This TCR beta chain was found in a study of blood T cell repertoires in COVID-19. About the study: COVID-19 samples, acute and convalescent, were from the United States, Italy and Spain. Sources were T cells, B-cell-depleted T cells, or PBMCs; the material itself was cDNA or gDNA.

Authors' data handling: Nucleated cell number was recorded as an estimate derived from reference gene primer amplification. Method: immunoSEQ multiplex PCR; TCRdb's copy keeps in-frame clones and lacks some. V, J and clone size derive from that table, while D and trimming were established from the DNA sequence. Found here are 150,000 to 180,000 clones, about 85% of them singletons; the top ten hold roughly 8.3%. The CDR3 loop spans 13 amino acids. CDR1 MNHEY and CDR2 SMNVEV come from the germline V gene (reference sequence). With 0 bases removed from V and 8 bases from J, the gap between germline ends came to 10 bases. Seattle participants joined during active infection and were tracked over time.

The chain employs TRBV27 and TRBJ1-2; D call uncertain. The sample comprised peripheral blood. The TCR originated in a woman aged 60-70 years with COVID-19, enrolled during active disease. CDR3 DNA: TGTGCCAGCAGTTTATCCACAGTCGGCGGCTACACCTTC. Translated, it gives CASSLSTVGGYTF.